Listed below are T cell receptor beta chains from one sample, sequenced in a study of blood T cell repertoires in COVID-19. The table came from immunoSEQ multiplex PCR; TCRdb's copy has only in-frame clones and leaves some out. The table records a few hundred thousand clones, roughly 88% of them present only once. The sample comprised PBMCs or T cells enriched from blood (not recorded which). These receptors were obtained from a man aged 30 to 39 who had recovered from COVID-19. The CDR3 runs from the conserved cysteine through the conserved F or W. D genes are given only for firm matches. Clone size is shown for a subset of rows, as once, few, many or a class of expanded clone.

J,size,length,D,V,CDR3,DNA
TRBJ1-1,.,16,.,TRBV11-2,CASSQLPEQGISEAFF,TGTGCCAGCAGTCAATTACCCGAACAGGGTATTTCTGAAGCTTTCTTT
TRBJ2-5,.,14,.,TRBV7-9,CASSLPEPQETQYF,TGTGCCAGCAGCTTACCCGAGCCACAGGAGACCCAGTACTTC
TRBJ2-2,.,16,TRBD1,TRBV4-2,CASSQAGQGDTGELFF,TGTGCCAGCAGCCAGGCGGGACAGGGGGACACCGGGGAGCTGTTTTTT
TRBJ1-2,.,18,TRBD1,TRBV7-8,CASSLAVGTGSLHYGYTF,TGTGCCAGCAGCTTAGCGGTAGGGACAGGGTCTCTTCACTATGGCTACACCTTC
TRBJ1-2,many,15,TRBD1,TRBV6-5,CASPRGGQGDYGYTF,TGTGCCAGCCCAAGAGGGGGACAGGGGGACTATGGCTACACCTTC
TRBJ2-1,.,16,TRBD1,TRBV7-9,CASSPTGGYSYNEQFF,TGTGCCAGCAGCCCCACAGGGGGGTACTCCTACAATGAGCAGTTCTTC
TRBJ2-7,.,18,TRBD1,TRBV27,CASSLFSLGQGSSYEQYF,TGTGCCAGCAGTTTATTTTCTTTAGGACAGGGAAGCTCCTACGAGCAGTACTTC
TRBJ1-6,few,14,TRBD1,TRBV5-4,CASNGQGEGSPLHF,TGTGCCAGCAACGGACAGGGAGAGGGTTCACCCCTCCACTTT
TRBJ2-5,once,14,.,TRBV7-6,CASSPRAEVETQYF,TGTGCCAGCAGCCCAAGGGCGGAGGTGGAGACCCAGTACTTC
TRBJ2-7,.,15,TRBD2,TRBV3-1/TRBV3-2,CASSPGLTPSYEQYF,TGTGCCAGCAGCCCGGGACTAACCCCTTCCTACGAGCAGTACTTC
TRBJ1-6,.,14,.,TRBV5-1,CASSLGPADSPLHF,TGCGCCAGCAGCTTGGGTCCCGCGGATTCACCCCTCCACTTT
TRBJ1-2,few,13,.,TRBV7-6,CASSFTGLDGYTF,TGTGCCAGCAGCTTTACGGGGTTGGATGGCTACACCTTC
TRBJ1-2,.,12,.,TRBV12-3/TRBV12-4,CASRGVGYGYTF,TGTGCCAGCAGAGGGGTGGGCTATGGCTACACCTTC
TRBJ2-1,.,14,.,TRBV5-1,CASSLETVGAAQFF,TGCGCCAGCAGCTTGGAAACTGTGGGGGCTGCGCAGTTCTTC
TRBJ1-2,once,13,.,TRBV27,CASSISVYRETTF,TGTGCCAGCTCAATCTCGGTGTACAGGGAAACCACCTTC
TRBJ1-6,.,16,.,TRBV6-4,CASSDYRDTAAAPLHF,TGTGCCAGCAGCGACTACCGGGACACCGCGGCGGCACCCCTCCACTTT
TRBJ2-7,.,18,.,TRBV19,CASSIALGASGHSYEQYF,TGTGCCAGTAGTATAGCCCTGGGGGCTAGCGGACACTCCTACGAGCAGTACTTC
TRBJ2-7,.,15,.,TRBV11-2,CASSLDGGGFYEQYF,TGTGCCAGCAGCTTAGATGGGGGGGGCTTTTACGAGCAGTACTTC
TRBJ2-7,.,15,.,TRBV19,CASSPLPGQVYEQYF,TGTGCCAGTAGTCCACTTCCGGGACAAGTCTACGAGCAGTACTTC
TRBJ1-1,.,12,.,TRBV28,CASSSGDLEAFF,TGTGCCAGCAGTTCAGGGGACCTGGAAGCTTTCTTT
TRBJ1-2,.,15,TRBD1,TRBV28,CASSSYGQGNYGYTF,TGTGCCAGCAGTTCATATGGACAGGGTAACTATGGCTACACCTTC
TRBJ1-1,.,14,TRBD1,TRBV6-4,CASRENRGLTEAFF,TGTGCCAGCAGAGAAAACAGGGGGTTGACTGAAGCTTTCTTT
TRBJ1-3,.,15,.,TRBV28,CASSYTGLAGNTIYF,TGTGCCAGCAGTTATACAGGGTTAGCTGGAAACACCATATATTTT
TRBJ2-7,.,11,.,TRBV3-1/TRBV3-2,CASSFNYEQYF,TGTGCCAGCAGCTTCAACTACGAGCAGTACTTC
TRBJ2-3,.,15,TRBD1,TRBV29-1,CSVELRGSGTDTQYF,TGCAGCGTTGAACTCAGGGGGTCGGGCACAGATACGCAGTATTTT
TRBJ1-2,.,13,.,TRBV6-5,CASSYGAVYGYTF,TGTGCCAGCAGTTACGGGGCAGTCTATGGCTACACCTTC
TRBJ2-1,.,17,.,TRBV12-5,CASGLTTRPREGNEQFF,TGTGCTAGTGGTTTGACGACCCGGCCACGTGAGGGCAATGAGCAGTTCTTC
TRBJ1-6,.,16,.,TRBV3-1/TRBV3-2,CASSQDPGWSNSPLHF,TGTGCCAGCAGCCAAGACCCGGGGTGGTCTAATTCACCCCTCCACTTT
TRBJ1-4,.,14,TRBD1,TRBV28,CATYDGQGYEKLFF,TGTGCCACCTACGATGGACAGGGTTATGAAAAACTGTTTTTT
TRBJ2-1,.,14,.,TRBV5-1,CASSLYRDYNEQFF,TGCGCCAGCAGCTTGTACAGGGATTACAATGAGCAGTTCTTC
TRBJ2-7,.,16,TRBD2,TRBV18,CASSPRTSGGAYEQYF,TGTGCCAGCTCACCACGTACTAGCGGGGGGGCCTACGAGCAGTACTTC
TRBJ2-3,.,14,TRBD2,TRBV6-1,CASSDQGGTDTQYF,TGTGCCAGCAGTGATCAGGGAGGGACAGATACGCAGTATTTT
TRBJ2-3,.,12,.,TRBV12-3/TRBV12-4,CASSRITDTQYF,TGTGCCAGCAGCAGAATCACAGATACGCAGTATTTT
TRBJ2-5,.,14,TRBD1,TRBV5-1,CASSWTGGGETQYF,TGCGCCAGCAGCTGGACAGGGGGCGGGGAGACCCAGTACTTC
TRBJ2-7,.,17,TRBD2,TRBV11-2,CASSLIAGTSGGNEQYF,TGTGCCAGCAGCTTGATAGCTGGGACTAGCGGGGGCAACGAGCAGTACTTC
TRBJ2-6,once,17,.,TRBV5-6,CASSLLVVKSGANVLTF,TGTGCCAGCAGCTTGTTAGTAGTGAAATCTGGGGCCAACGTCCTGACTTTC
TRBJ2-7,.,14,TRBD1,TRBV5-1,CASSLTGDPYEQYF,TGCGCCAGCAGCTTAACAGGGGACCCCTACGAGCAGTACTTC
TRBJ1-1,.,15,TRBD1,TRBV9,CASSVDTGGNTEAFF,TGTGCCAGCAGCGTGGATACAGGGGGAAACACTGAAGCTTTCTTT
TRBJ2-3,.,17,.,TRBV7-6,CASSLGSGTGGADTQYF,TGTGCCAGCAGCTTAGGGAGCGGGACAGGAGGGGCGGATACGCAGTATTTT
TRBJ2-5,.,14,.,TRBV28,CASRLSNSQETQYF,TGTGCCAGCAGGTTAAGTAACAGCCAAGAGACCCAGTACTTC
TRBJ1-6,few,16,.,TRBV5-1,CASSLVGTRTNSPLHF,TGCGCCAGCAGCTTGGTTGGCACCAGAACTAATTCACCCCTCCACTTT